Each of the 19 T cell receptor beta chains below was sequenced from the same sample in a study of cytomegalovirus exposure and HLA in healthy donors. Vbeta (60) and Jbeta (13) primers were used in the PCR. The assay was immunoSEQ multiplex PCR, and TCRdb's table has in-frame clones only and misses some. The sample has roughly 120,000 clones. Material: PBMCs. These TCRs come from a man aged 25-45 years in good health and CMV-seronegative.

This chain joins TRBV11-2 and TRBJ2-7, with TRBD1 as a possible D gene (5 bases). Per the germline V gene, CDR1 is SGHAT and CDR2 is FQNNGV. This CDR3 comprises 15 residues. V lost 8 bases and J lost 4, with 21 bases in between. The CDR3 sequence is CASSLISRALYEQYF. The CDR3 DNA reads as TGTGCCAGCTCATTGATATCCAGGGCGTTATACGAGCAGTACTTC.

The chain employs TRBV19 and TRBJ2-2, with a tentative D call TRBD1 (6 bases). V lost 8 bases, J lost 4 bases, and 14 bases lay in between. In germline, CDR1 is LNHDA, CDR2 SQIVND (reference sequence). The CDR3 spans 14 residues. CDR3 coding DNA: TGTGCCAGTCGTTTGGGCAGGGGCACCGGGGAGCTGTTTTTT. Translating gives CASRLGRGTGELFF.

J is TRBJ1-4 and V is TRBV7-6, with 9 bases lining up with TRBD1. Trimming removed 1 base from V and 7 bases from J; junction bases left unmatched: 4. The V gene's germline CDR1 is SGHVS and CDR2 FNYEAQ. The CDR3 consists of 15 residues. CDR3 in amino acids: CASSLDRGRIEKLFF. In DNA form, the CDR3 reads TGTGCCAGCAGCTTAGACAGGGGGCGGATTGAAAAACTGTTTTTT.

The genes are TRBV30 and TRBJ2-5; D perhaps matches TRBD2 (5 bases). V was pared by 3 bases and J by 5 bases, with 16 bases between. This CDR3 is built from 14 residues. CDR1 is GTSNPN and CDR2 is SVGIG in the germline V gene (reference sequence). The CDR3 sequence is CAWSLGHRGETQYF. The CDR3 nucleotides are TGTGCCTGGAGCCTCGGGCACCGAGGGGAGACCCAGTACTTC.

The chain uses TRBV11-1 and TRBJ2-7, with 10 bases aligning to TRBD2. The CDR3 length is 15 residues. Per the germline V gene, CDR1 is SGHAT and CDR2 is FQDESV (reference sequence). The junction had 4 bases not matched to a gene; V was cut back by 5 bases and J by 0 bases. Written as DNA, the CDR3 is TGTGCCAGCAGCGCCACTAGCGGGATCTCCTACGAGCAGTACTTC. Protein sequence: CASSATSGISYEQYF.

This sequence joins TRBV28 and TRBJ1-6; D gene uncertain. Germline V gene data show CDR1 as MDHEN and CDR2 as SYDVKM. The CDR3 consists of 10 residues. The V gene lost 8 bases and the J gene lost 8 bases, with 4 bases spanning the gap. The CDR3 protein is CASGYSPLHF. For the CDR3, the DNA is TGTGCCAGCGGCTATTCACCCCTCCACTTT.

The V call is TRBV15, the J call TRBJ2-2, with D perhaps TRBD2 (5 bases). Germline CDR1 and CDR2: LNHNV and YYDKDF (reference sequence). The CDR3 has 16 amino acids. The V gene lost 0 bases and the J gene lost 1 base, with 9 bases spanning the gap. The CDR3 DNA sequence: TGTGCCACCAGCAGAGAACTAGACCTGAACACCGGGGAGCTGTTTTTT. Protein product: CATSRELDLNTGELFF. The whole variable domain, filled in from reference TRBV15 and TRBJ2-2, reads DAMVIQNPRYQVTQFGKPVTLSCSQTLNHNVMYWYQQKSSQAPKLLFHYYDKDFNNEADTPDNFQSRRPNTSFCFLDIRSPGLGDTAMYLCATSRELDLNTGELFFGEGSRLTVL.

V gene TRBV19 combines with J gene TRBJ2-7; weak D call: TRBD1 (5 bases). CDR1 and CDR2 (germline): LNHDA, SQIVND (reference sequence). The CDR3 is 16 amino acids. V was cut by 3 bases and J by 3 bases, with 18 bases left in between. CDR3 residues: CASSMGRQGSYYEQYF. Written as DNA, the CDR3 is TGTGCCAGTAGTATGGGGCGGCAGGGTTCTTACTACGAGCAGTACTTC.

The chain has TRBV7-2 and TRBJ2-7; a weak D match, TRBD2 (5 bases). The CDR3 runs to 14 residues. V was trimmed by 1 base and J by 5 bases, leaving 12 bases between them. Germline V gene data show CDR1 as SGHTA and CDR2 as FQGNSA. CDR3 sequence: CASSLGSSGNEQYF. CDR3 DNA sequence: TGTGCCAGCAGCTTAGGCTCCTCGGGGAACGAGCAGTACTTC.

The chain recombines TRBV28 with TRBJ2-7; the D gene is possibly TRBD2 (5 bases). The CDR3 covers 14 residues. Germline-derived CDR1 and CDR2 are MDHEN and SYDVKM. V lost 8 bases to trimming and J lost 7 bases, with 21 bases between them. Here the CDR3 reads CASGNGILWGEQYF. In DNA form, the CDR3 reads TGTGCCAGCGGCAACGGGATCTTATGGGGAGAGCAGTACTTC.

The chain carries TRBV5-8 and TRBJ2-7; D not certain. V was trimmed by 1 base and J by 0 bases, leaving 14 bases between them. The germline gives CDR1 SGHTS, CDR2 YDEGEE. This CDR3 region has 16 residues. Here the CDR3 reads CASSLSPGLSSYEQYF. The CDR3 coding sequence is TGTGCCAGCAGCTTGTCACCCGGTTTGAGCTCCTACGAGCAGTACTTC.

This chain joins TRBV28 and TRBJ2-2; 8 bases agree with TRBD1. With 11 bases clipped from V and 3 bases from J, the junction kept 2 bases outside the gene matches. This CDR3 comprises 12 residues. Germline V gene data show CDR1 as MDHEN and CDR2 as SYDVKM. As DNA, the CDR3 is TGTGCCGACAGGGGAGACACCGGGGAGCTGTTTTTT. Protein product: CADRGDTGELFF.

V is TRBV6-4 and J is TRBJ2-1, with a weak D call TRBD1 (6 bases). Trimming stripped 3 bases from V and 0 bases from J, with 9 bases between. Germline CDR1 MRHNA, CDR2 SNTAGT. This CDR3 region has 15 residues. This CDR3 reads CASSEGASSYNEQFF. The CDR3 bases are TGTGCCAGCAGTGAGGGGGCTAGCTCCTACAATGAGCAGTTCTTC.

The J gene is TRBJ2-7, the V gene TRBV2; TRBD1 aligns across 9 bases. Germline values: CDR1 SNHLY, CDR2 FYNNEI. There are 13 residues in the CDR3. V lost 8 bases and J lost 2; bases outside the gene matches: 4. The CDR3 DNA reads as TGTGCCAGCGGGGGACAGGGAACCTACGAGCAGTACTTC. It encodes CASGGQGTYEQYF.

The chain joins TRBV30 to TRBJ1-2; D uncertain. The CDR3 spans 12 residues. Trimming pared 0 bases from V and 7 bases from J, leaving 9 bases between. CDR1 and CDR2 from the germline V gene are GTSNPN and SVGIG (reference sequence). The CDR3 loop reads CAWSVQTLGYTF. The CDR3 DNA reads TGTGCCTGGAGTGTACAGACACTTGGCTACACCTTC.

The chain carries TRBV28 and TRBJ1-2, with TRBD1 identical over 7 bases. This CDR3 comprises 14 residues. The junction had 8 bases not matched to a gene; V was cut back by 6 bases and J by 4 bases. Germline assignment: CDR1 MDHEN and CDR2 SYDVKM. CDR3 sequence: CASSSSGTAYGYTF. In nucleotides, the CDR3 is TGTGCCAGCAGCTCCTCCGGGACAGCCTATGGCTACACCTTC.

The chain recombines TRBV7-3 with TRBJ2-6; D is perhaps TRBD1 (6 bases). Germline lookup yields CDR1 SGHTA and CDR2 FQGTGA. V was clipped by 5 bases and J by 1 base, with 9 bases between them. This CDR3 is 15 amino acids long. CDR3 sequence reads: CASSRTASGANVLTF. As DNA, the CDR3 is TGTGCCAGCAGCCGGACAGCTTCTGGGGCCAACGTCCTGACTTTC.

The J gene is TRBJ1-5, the V gene TRBV7-2, with unresolved D. This CDR3 spans 15 amino acids. V was pared by 5 bases and J by 1 base, with 12 bases between. Germline lookup yields CDR1 SGHTA and CDR2 FQGNSA. The CDR3 sequence: CASSPDSRSNQPQHF. In DNA form, the CDR3 reads TGTGCCAGCAGCCCGGACTCACGGAGCAATCAGCCCCAGCATTTT.

The chain joins TRBV29-1 to TRBJ2-1; 7 positions match TRBD2. Germline V CDR1 and CDR2: SQVTM, ANQGSEA. CDR3 length equals 12 residues. Trimming cost V 2 bases and J 5 bases; bases outside gene matches: 0. DNA of the CDR3: TGCAGCGTTGAACGGGGGGACAATGAGCAGTTCTTC. Its translation: CSVERGDNEQFF.